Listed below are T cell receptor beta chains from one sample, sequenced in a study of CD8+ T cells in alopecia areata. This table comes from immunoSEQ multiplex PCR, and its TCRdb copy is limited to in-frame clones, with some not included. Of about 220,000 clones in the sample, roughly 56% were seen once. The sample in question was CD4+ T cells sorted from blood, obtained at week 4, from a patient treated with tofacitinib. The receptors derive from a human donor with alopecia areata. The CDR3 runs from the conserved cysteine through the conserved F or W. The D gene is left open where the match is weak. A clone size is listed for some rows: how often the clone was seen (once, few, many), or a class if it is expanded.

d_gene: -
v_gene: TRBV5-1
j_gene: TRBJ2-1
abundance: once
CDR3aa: CASSTGGNEQFF
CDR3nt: TGCGCCAGCAGTACAGGCGGGAATGAGCAGTTCTTC

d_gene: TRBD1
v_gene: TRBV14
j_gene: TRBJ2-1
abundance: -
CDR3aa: CASSPGTGVSLDEQFF
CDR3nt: TGTGCCAGCAGCCCCGGGACAGGGGTATCCCTCGATGAGCAGTTCTTC

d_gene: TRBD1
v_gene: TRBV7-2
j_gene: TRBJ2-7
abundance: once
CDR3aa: CASSPGGLPEQYF
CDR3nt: TGTGCCAGCAGCCCAGGGGGCCTCCCGGAGCAGTACTTC

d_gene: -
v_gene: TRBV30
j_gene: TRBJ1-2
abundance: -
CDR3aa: CAWSRVKDYGYTF
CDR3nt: TGTGCCTGGAGTAGGGTGAAGGACTATGGCTACACCTTC

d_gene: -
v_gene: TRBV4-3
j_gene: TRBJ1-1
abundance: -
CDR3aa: CASSQDGGNTEAFF
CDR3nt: TGCGCCAGCAGCCAAGATGGCGGGAACACTGAAGCTTTCTTT

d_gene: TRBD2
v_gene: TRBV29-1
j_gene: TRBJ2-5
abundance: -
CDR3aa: CSVVGLAGQQQETQYF
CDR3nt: TGCAGCGTTGTAGGGCTAGCGGGGCAGCAACAAGAGACCCAGTACTTC

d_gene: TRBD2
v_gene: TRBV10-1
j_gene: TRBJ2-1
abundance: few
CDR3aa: CASSEAAGGYNEQFF
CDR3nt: TGCGCCAGCAGTGAAGCCGCGGGGGGGTACAATGAGCAGTTCTTC

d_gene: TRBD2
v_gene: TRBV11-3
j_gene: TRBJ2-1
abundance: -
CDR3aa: CASSPSGALSYNEQFF
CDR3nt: TGTGCCAGCAGCCCTAGCGGTGCTCTCTCCTACAATGAGCAGTTCTTC

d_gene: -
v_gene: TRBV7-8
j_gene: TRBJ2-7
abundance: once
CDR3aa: CASSLREGPYEQYF
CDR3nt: TGTGCCAGCAGCTTACGCGAGGGGCCCTACGAGCAGTACTTC

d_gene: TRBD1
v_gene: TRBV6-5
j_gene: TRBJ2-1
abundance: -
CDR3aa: CASSYDRESYNEQFF
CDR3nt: TGTGCCAGCAGTTACGACAGGGAGTCCTACAATGAGCAGTTCTTC

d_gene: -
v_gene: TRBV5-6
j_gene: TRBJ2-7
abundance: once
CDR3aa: CASSLGVNYEQYF
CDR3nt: TGTGCCAGCAGCTTGGGAGTTAACTACGAGCAGTACTTC

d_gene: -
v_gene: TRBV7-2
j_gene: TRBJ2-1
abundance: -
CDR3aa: CASSPRPADNEQFF
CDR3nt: TGTGCCAGCAGCCCAAGGCCGGCAGACAATGAGCAGTTCTTC

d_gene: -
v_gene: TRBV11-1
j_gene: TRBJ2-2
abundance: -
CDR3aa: CASSLVREIGELFF
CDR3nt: TGTGCCAGCAGCTTAGTTCGGGAAATCGGGGAGCTGTTTTTT

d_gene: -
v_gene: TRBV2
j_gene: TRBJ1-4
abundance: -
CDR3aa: CASSERPPTNEKLFF
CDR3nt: TGTGCCAGCAGTGAAAGGCCTCCAACTAATGAAAAACTGTTTTTT

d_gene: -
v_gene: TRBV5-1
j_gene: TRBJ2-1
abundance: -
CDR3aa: CASSLGANEQFF
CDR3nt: TGCGCCAGCAGCTTGGGAGCAAATGAGCAGTTCTTC

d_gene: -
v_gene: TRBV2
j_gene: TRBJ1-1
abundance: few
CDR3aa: CASSEQDTEAFF
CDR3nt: TGTGCCAGCAGTGAACAGGACACTGAAGCTTTCTTT

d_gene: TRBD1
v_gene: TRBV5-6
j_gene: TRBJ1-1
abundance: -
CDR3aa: CASTPEGAFNTEAFF
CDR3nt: TGTGCCAGCACCCCGGAGGGGGCGTTTAACACTGAAGCTTTCTTT

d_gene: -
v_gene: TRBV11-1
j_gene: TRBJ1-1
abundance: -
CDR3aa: CASRRQLMNTEAFF
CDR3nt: TGTGCCAGCAGGCGACAGCTCATGAACACTGAAGCTTTCTTT

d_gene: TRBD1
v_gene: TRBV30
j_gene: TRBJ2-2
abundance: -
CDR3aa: CAWSERDREAGELFF
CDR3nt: TGTGCCTGGAGTGAGCGGGACAGGGAAGCCGGGGAGCTGTTTTTT

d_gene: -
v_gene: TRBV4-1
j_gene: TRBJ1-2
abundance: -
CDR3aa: CASSHGTSNYGYTF
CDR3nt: TGCGCCAGCAGCCACGGGACATCTAACTATGGCTACACCTTC

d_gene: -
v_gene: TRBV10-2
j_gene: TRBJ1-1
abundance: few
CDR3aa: CASQGHPSTEAFF
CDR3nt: TGCGCCAGCCAGGGACATCCATCCACTGAAGCTTTCTTT

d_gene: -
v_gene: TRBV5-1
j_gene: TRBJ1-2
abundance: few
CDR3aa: CASSLITGNYGYTF
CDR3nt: TGCGCCAGCAGCTTGATCACAGGGAACTATGGCTACACCTTC

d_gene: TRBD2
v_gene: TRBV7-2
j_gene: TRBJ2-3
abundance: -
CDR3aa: CASQLAGGGTDTQYF
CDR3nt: TGTGCCAGCCAGCTAGCGGGGGGGGGCACAGATACGCAGTATTTT

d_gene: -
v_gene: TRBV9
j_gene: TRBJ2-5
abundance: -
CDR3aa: CASSPVGETQYF
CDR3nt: TGTGCCAGCAGCCCCGTGGGGGAGACCCAGTACTTC

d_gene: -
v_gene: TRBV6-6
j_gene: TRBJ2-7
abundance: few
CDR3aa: CASRDGFSYEQYF
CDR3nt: TGTGCCAGCAGGGACGGCTTCTCCTACGAGCAGTACTTC

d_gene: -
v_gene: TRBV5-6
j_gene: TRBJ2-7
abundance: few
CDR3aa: CASSRSGPYEQYF
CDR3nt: TGTGCCAGCAGCCGGAGCGGTCCCTACGAGCAGTACTTC

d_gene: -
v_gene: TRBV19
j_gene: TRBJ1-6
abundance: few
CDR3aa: CASSIWGADNSPLHF
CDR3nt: TGTGCCAGTAGTATATGGGGGGCGGATAATTCACCCCTCCACTTT

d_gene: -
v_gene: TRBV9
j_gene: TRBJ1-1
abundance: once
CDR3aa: CASSVTAGGEAFF
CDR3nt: TGTGCCAGCAGCGTAACCGCGGGGGGAGAAGCTTTCTTT

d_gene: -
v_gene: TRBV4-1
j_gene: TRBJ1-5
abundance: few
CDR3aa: CASSQDPGNGNQPQHF
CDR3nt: TGCGCCAGCAGCCAAGACCCCGGCAACGGCAATCAGCCCCAGCATTTT

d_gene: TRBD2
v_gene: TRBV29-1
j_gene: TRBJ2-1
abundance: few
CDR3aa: CSVEGPLAGGTNEQFF
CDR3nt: TGCAGCGTTGAAGGGCCGCTAGCGGGGGGAACGAATGAGCAGTTCTTC

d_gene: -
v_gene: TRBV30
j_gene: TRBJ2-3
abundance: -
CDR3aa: CAWSGGGDTQYF
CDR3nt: TGTGCCTGGAGTGGGGGAGGAGATACGCAGTATTTT

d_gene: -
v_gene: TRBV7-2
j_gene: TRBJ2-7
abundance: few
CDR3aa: CASSSSSYEQYF
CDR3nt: TGTGCCAGCAGCTCTAGCTCCTACGAGCAGTACTTC

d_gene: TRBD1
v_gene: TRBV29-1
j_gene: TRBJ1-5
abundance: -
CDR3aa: CSVEVGTGRRAQHF
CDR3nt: TGCAGCGTTGAAGTGGGGACAGGTCGACGGGCCCAGCATTTT

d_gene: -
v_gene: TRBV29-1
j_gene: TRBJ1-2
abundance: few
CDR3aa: CSVVKSRGYTF
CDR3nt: TGCAGCGTTGTAAAGTCCCGTGGCTACACCTTC

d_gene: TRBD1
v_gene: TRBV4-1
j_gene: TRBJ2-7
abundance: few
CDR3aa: CASSLGQGRQYF
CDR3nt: TGCGCCAGCAGCTTGGGACAGGGAAGGCAGTACTTC

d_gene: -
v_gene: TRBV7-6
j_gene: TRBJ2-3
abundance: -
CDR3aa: CASSLAPPGGTDTQYF
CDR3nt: TGTGCCAGCAGCTTAGCCCCACCTGGGGGCACAGATACGCAGTATTTT

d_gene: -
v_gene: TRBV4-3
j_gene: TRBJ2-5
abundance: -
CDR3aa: CASSQGGDQETQYF
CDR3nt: TGCGCCAGCAGCCAAGGGGGTGACCAAGAGACCCAGTACTTC

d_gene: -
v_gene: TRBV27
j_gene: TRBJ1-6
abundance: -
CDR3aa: CASSLSDAPNSPLHF
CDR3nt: TGTGCCAGCAGTTTATCGGACGCACCTAATTCACCCCTCCACTTT

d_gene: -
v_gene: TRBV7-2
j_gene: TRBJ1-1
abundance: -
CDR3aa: CASSLYTEAFF
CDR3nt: TGTGCCAGCAGCTTATACACTGAAGCTTTCTTT

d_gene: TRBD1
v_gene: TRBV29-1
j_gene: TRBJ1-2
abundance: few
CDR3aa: CSSTAGTGGGYTF
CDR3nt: TGCAGCTCCACGGCCGGGACAGGGGGTGGCTACACCTTC

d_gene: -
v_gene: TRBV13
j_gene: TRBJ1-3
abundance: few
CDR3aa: CASSPHGGSGNTIYF
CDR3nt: TGTGCCAGCAGCCCCCATGGGGGCTCTGGAAACACCATATATTTT

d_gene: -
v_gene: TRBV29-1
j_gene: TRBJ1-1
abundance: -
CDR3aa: CSVDRANTEAFF
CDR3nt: TGCAGCGTTGATCGGGCGAACACTGAAGCTTTCTTT

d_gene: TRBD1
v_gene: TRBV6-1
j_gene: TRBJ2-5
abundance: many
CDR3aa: CASTSSGGRETQYF
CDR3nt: TGTGCCAGCACATCATCAGGGGGTCGGGAGACCCAGTACTTC

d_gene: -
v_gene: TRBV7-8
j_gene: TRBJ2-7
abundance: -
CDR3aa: CASSLRVNSPYEQYF
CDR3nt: TGTGCCAGCAGCTTAAGGGTAAACTCGCCCTACGAGCAGTACTTC

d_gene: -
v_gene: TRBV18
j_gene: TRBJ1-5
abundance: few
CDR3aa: CASSLDSWGQPQHF
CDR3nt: TGTGCCAGCTCACTAGACAGTTGGGGTCAGCCCCAGCATTTT

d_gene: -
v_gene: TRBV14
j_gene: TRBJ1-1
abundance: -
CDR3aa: CASSRSLTGGLMNTEAFF
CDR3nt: TGTGCCAGCAGCCGATCTTTAACAGGAGGCCTAATGAACACTGAAGCTTTCTTT

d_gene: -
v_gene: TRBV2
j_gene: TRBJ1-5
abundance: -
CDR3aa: CASSGSQGGQPQHF
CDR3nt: TGTGCCAGCAGTGGTTCACAGGGAGGCCAGCCCCAGCATTTT

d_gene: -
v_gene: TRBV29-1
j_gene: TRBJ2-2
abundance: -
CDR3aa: CSVERGTGELFF
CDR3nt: TGCAGCGTTGAAAGGGGCACCGGGGAGCTGTTTTTT

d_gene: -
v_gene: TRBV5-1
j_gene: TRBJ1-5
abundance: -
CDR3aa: CASRMGDLDQPQHF
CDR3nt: TGCGCCAGCAGAATGGGGGACCTCGATCAGCCCCAGCATTTT

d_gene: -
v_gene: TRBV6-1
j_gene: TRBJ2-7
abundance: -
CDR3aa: CASSNYEQYF
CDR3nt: TGTGCCAGCAGCAACTACGAGCAGTACTTC

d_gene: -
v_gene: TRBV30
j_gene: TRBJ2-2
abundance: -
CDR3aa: CAWSLNTGELFF
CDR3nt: TGTGCCTGGAGTCTTAACACCGGGGAGCTGTTTTTT

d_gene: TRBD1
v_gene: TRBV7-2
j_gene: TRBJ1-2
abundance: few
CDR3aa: CASSTRTGANYGYTF
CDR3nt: TGTGCCAGCAGCACGAGGACAGGGGCAAACTATGGCTACACCTTC